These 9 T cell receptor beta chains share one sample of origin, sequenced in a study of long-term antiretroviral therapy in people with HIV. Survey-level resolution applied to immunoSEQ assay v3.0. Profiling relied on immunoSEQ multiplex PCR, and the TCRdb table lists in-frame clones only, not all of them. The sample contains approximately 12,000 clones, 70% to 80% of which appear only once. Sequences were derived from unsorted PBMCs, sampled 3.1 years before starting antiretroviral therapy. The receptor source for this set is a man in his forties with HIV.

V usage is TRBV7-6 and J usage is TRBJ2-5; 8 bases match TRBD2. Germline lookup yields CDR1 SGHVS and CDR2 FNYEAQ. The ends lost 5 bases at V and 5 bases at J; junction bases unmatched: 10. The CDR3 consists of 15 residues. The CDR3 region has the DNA TGTGCCAGCAGCGTGAAGCGGGAGAGTAGCGAGACCCAGTACTTC. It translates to CASSVKRESSETQYF.

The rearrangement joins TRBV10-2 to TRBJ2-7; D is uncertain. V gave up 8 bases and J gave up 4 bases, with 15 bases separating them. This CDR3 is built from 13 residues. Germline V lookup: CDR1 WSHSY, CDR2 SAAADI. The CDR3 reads CASGVGVAYEQYF. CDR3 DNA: TGCGCCAGCGGAGTTGGGGTGGCTTACGAGCAGTACTTC.

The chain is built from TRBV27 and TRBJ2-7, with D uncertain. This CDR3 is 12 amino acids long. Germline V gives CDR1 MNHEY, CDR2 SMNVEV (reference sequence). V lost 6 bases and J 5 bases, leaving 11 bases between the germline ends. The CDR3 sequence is CASRASVHEQYF. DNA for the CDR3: TGTGCCAGCAGAGCGTCCGTCCACGAGCAGTACTTC.

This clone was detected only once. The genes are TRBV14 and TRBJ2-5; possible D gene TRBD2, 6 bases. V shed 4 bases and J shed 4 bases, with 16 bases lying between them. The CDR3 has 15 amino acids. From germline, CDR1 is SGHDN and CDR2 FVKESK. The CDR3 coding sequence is TGTGCCAGCAGCCTCGGGACTCCGGGTATAGAGACCCAGTACTTC. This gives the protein CASSLGTPGIETQYF.

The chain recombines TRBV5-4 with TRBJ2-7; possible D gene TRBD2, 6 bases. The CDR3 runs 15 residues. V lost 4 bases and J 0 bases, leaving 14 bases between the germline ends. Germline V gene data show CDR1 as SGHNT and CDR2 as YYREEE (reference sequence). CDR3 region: CASSQEVAVSYEQYF. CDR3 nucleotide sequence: TGTGCCAGCAGCCAAGAGGTAGCGGTCTCCTACGAGCAGTACTTC.

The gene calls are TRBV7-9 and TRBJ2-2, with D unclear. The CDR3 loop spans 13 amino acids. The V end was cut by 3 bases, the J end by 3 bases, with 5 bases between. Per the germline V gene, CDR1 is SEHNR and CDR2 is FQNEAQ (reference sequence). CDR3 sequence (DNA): TGTGCCAGCAGCTTCCCCTACACCGGGGAGCTGTTTTTT. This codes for CASSFPYTGELFF.

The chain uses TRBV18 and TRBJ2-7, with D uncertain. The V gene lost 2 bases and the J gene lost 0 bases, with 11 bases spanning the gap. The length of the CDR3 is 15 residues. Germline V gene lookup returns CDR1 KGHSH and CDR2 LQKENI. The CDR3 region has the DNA TGTGCCAGCTCACCAGTGCCTTCTAGCTCCTACGAGCAGTACTTC. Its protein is CASSPVPSSSYEQYF.

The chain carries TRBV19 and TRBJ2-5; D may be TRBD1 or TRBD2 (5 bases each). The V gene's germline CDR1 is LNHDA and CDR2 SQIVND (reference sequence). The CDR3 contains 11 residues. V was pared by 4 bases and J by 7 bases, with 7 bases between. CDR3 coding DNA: TGTGCCAGTAGTAGGGGGACGACCCAGTACTTC. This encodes CASSRGTTQYF.

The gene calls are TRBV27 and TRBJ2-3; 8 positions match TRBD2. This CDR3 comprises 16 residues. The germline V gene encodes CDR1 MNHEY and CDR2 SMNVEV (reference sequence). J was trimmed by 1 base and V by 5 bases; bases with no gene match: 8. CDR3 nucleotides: TGTGCCAGCAGTCCCGGGGGGGCTAGGCGCACAGATACGCAGTATTTT. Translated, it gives CASSPGGARRTDTQYF.